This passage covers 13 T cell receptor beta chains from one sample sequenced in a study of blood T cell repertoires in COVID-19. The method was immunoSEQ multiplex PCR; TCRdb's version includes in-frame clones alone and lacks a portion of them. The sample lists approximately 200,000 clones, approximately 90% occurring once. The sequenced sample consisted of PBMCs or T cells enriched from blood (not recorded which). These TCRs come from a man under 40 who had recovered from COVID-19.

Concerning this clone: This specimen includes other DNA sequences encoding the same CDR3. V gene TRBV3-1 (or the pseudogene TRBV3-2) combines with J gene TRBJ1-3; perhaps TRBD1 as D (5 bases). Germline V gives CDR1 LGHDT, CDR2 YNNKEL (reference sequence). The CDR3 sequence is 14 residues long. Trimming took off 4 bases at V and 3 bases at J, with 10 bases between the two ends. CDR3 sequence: CASSPRTLGNTIYF. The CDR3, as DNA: TGTGCCAGCAGCCCCAGGACACTTGGAAACACCATATATTTT.

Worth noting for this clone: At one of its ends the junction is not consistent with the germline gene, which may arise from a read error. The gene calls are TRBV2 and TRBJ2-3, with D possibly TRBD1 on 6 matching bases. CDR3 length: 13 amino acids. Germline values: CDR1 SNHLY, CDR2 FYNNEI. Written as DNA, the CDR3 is TGTGCCAGCAGCCAGGACAGCACATATACGCAGTATTTT. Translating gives CASSQDSTYTQYF.

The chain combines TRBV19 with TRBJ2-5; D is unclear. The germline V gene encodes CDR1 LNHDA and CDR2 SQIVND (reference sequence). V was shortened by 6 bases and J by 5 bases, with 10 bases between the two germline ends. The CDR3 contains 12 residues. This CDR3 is CASSSDLETQYF. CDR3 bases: TGTGCCAGTAGCAGTGATTTGGAGACCCAGTACTTC.

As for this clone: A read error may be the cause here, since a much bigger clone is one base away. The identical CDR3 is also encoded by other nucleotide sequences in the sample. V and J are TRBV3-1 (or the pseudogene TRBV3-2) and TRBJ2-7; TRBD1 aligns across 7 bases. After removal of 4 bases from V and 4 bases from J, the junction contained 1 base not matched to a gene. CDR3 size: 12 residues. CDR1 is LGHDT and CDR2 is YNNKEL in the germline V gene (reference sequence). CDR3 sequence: CASSPTGYEQYF. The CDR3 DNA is TGTGCCAGCAGCCCGACAGGGTACGAGCAGTACTTC.

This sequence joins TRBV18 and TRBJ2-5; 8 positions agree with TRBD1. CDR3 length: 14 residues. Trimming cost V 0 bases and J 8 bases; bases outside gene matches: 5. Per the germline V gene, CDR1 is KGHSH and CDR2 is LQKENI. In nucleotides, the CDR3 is TGTGCCAGCTCACCACCGGGACAGGCGTACACCCAGTACTTC. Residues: CASSPPGQAYTQYF.

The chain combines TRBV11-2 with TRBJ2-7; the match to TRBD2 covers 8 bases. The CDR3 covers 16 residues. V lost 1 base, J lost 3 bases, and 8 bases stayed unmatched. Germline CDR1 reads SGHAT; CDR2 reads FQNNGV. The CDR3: CASSLGVLAVSYEQYF. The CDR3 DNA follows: TGTGCCAGCAGCTTAGGGGTACTAGCGGTGAGCTACGAGCAGTACTTC.

CDR3: CASSLIISGWPSHYGYTF. DNA of the CDR3: TGTGCCAGCAGCTTAATTATTTCAGGCTGGCCCTCTCACTATGGCTACACCTTC. This chain uses TRBV7-9 with TRBJ1-2; no definite D call. Per the germline V gene, CDR1 is SEHNR and CDR2 is FQNEAQ (reference sequence). This CDR3 is 18 amino acids long. V shed 2 bases and J shed 3 bases, with 22 bases lying between them. Full variable domain (rest looked up from reference TRBV7-9 and TRBJ1-2): DTGVSQNPRHKITKRGQNVTFRCDPISEHNRLYWYRQTLGQGPEFLTYFQNEAQLEKSRLLSDRFSAERPKGSFSTLEIQRTEQGDSAMYLCASSLIISGWPSHYGYTFGSGTRLTVV.

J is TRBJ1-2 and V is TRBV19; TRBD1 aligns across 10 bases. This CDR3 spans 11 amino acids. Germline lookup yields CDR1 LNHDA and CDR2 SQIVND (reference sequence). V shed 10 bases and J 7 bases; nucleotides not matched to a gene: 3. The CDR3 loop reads CAIGQGVGYTF. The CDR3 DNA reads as TGTGCCATCGGACAGGGGGTTGGCTACACCTTC.

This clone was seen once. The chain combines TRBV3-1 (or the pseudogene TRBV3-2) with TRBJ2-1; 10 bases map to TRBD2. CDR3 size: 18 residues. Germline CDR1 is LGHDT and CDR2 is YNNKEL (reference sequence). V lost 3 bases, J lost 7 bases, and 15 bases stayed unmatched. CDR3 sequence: CASSHSRRLAGVFNEQFF. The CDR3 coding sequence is TGTGCCAGCAGCCACTCACGGAGGCTAGCGGGAGTATTTAATGAGCAGTTCTTC.

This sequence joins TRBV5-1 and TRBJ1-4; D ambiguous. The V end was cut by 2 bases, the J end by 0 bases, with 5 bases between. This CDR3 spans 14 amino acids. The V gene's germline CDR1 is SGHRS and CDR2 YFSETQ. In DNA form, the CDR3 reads TGCGCCAGCAGCTTACTAACAACTAATGAAAAACTGTTTTTT. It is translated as CASSLLTTNEKLFF.

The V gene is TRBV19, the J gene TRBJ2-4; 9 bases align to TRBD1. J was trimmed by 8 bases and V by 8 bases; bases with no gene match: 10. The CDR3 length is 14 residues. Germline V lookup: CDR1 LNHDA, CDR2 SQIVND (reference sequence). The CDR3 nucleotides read TGTGCCAGTCGTGACAGGGGGAGGACAGACATTCAGTACTTC. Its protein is CASRDRGRTDIQYF.

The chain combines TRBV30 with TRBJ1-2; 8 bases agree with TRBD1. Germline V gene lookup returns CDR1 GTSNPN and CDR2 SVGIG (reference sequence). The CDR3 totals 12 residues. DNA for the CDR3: TGTACCCTCGGCAGGGGGCAATTTGGCTACACCTTC. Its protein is CTLGRGQFGYTF.

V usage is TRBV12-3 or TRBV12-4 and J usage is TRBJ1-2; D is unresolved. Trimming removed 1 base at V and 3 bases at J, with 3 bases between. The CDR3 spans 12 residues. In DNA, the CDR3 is TGTGCCAGCAGTTTAGAGCACTATGGCTACACCTTC. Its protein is CASSLEHYGYTF.